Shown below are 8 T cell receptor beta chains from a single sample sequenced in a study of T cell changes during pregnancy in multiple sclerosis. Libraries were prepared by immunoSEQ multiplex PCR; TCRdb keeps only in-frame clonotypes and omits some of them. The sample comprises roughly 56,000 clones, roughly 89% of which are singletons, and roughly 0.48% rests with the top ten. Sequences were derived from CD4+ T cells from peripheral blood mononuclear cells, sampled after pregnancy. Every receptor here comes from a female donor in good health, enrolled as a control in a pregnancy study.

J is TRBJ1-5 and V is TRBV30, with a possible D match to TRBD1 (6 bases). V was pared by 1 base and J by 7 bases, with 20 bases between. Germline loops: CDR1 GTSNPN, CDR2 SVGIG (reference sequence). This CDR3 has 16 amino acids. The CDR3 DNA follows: TGTGCCTGGAGTGATAGGACTGCAGGGGAAGGACAGCCCCAGCATTTT. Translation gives CAWSDRTAGEGQPQHF.

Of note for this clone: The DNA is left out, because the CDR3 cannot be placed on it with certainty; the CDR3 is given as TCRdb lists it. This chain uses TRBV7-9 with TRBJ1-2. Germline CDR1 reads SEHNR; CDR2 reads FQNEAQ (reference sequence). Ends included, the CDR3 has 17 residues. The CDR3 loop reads CASSSSGQGRVGYGYTF.

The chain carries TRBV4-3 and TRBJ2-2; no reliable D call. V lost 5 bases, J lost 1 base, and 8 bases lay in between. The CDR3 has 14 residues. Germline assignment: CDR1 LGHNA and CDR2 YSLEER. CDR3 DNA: TGCGCCAGCAGCTTTAGCCAGAACACCGGGGAGCTGTTTTTT. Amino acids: CASSFSQNTGELFF.

The CDR3 nucleotides are TGTGCCAGCAGCGTAGAGGGGGCGGAAGATGAGCAGTTCTTC. It yields the protein CASSVEGAEDEQFF. This chain uses TRBV9 with TRBJ2-1; 7 positions match TRBD1. Germline-derived CDR1 and CDR2 are SGDLS and YYNGEE. The CDR3 consists of 14 residues. After removal of 0 bases from V and 8 bases from J, the junction contained 5 bases not matched to a gene.

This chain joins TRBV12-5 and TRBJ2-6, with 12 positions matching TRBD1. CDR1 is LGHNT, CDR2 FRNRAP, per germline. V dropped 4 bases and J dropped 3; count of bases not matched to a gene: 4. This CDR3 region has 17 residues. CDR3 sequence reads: CASGSGQGAIGANVLTF. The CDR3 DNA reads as TGTGCTAGTGGTTCGGGACAGGGGGCTATTGGGGCCAACGTCCTGACTTTC.

CDR3 region: CASSPQGQETQYF. In DNA, the CDR3 is TGTGCCAGTAGTCCTCAGGGACAAGAGACCCAGTACTTC. J is TRBJ2-5 and V is TRBV19, with D maybe TRBD1 (5 bases). V was clipped by 5 bases and J by 2 bases, with 9 bases between them. The CDR3 loop spans 13 amino acids. Germline V gives CDR1 LNHDA, CDR2 SQIVND (reference sequence).

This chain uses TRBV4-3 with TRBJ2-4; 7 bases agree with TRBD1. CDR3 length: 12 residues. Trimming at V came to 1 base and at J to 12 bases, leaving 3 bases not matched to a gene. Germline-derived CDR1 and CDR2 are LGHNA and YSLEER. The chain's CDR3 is CASSQGQGHQYF. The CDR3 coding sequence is TGCGCCAGCAGCCAAGGACAGGGTCATCAGTACTTC.

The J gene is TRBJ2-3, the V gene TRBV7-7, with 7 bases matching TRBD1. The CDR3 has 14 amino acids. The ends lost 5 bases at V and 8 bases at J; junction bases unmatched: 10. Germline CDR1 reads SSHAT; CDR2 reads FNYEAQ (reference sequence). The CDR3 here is CASSNGQESSTQYF. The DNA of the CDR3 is TGTGCCAGCAGCAATGGACAGGAGAGTAGTACGCAGTATTTT.